Listed here are 10 T cell receptor beta chains from one sample, sequenced in a study of cytomegalovirus exposure and HLA in healthy donors. The PCR used 60 Vbeta and 13 Jbeta primers. Clones were sequenced by immunoSEQ multiplex PCR, and TCRdb holds only the in-frame ones, with some missing. Of 150,000 to 200,000 clones in the sample, roughly four fifths are singletons; the top ten hold around 2%. The sample comprised PBMCs. These receptors were obtained from a man between 18 and 35 years old in good health and CMV-seronegative.

This clone is a singleton in its sample. The chain joins TRBV9 to TRBJ2-7, with 11 bases that match TRBD1. This CDR3 has 16 residues. J gave up 5 bases and V 1 base, and 8 bases lay outside the gene matches. Germline CDR1 and CDR2: SGDLS and YYNGEE. The CDR3 region is CASSVSGTGGFNEQYF. CDR3 sequence (DNA): TGTGCCAGCAGCGTATCAGGGACAGGGGGATTTAACGAGCAGTACTTC. The variable domain in full, completed from reference TRBV9 and TRBJ2-7, reads DSGVTQTPKHLITATGQRVTLRCSPRSGDLSVYWYQQSLDQGLQFLIQYYNGEERAKGNILERFSAQQFPDLHSELNLSSLELGDSALYFCASSVSGTGGFNEQYFGPGTRLTVT.

The chain carries TRBV27 and TRBJ2-7, with D unresolved. V lost 3 bases, J lost 2 bases, and 11 bases lay in between. This CDR3 contains 14 residues. Germline V gene lookup returns CDR1 MNHEY and CDR2 SMNVEV (reference sequence). Here the CDR3 DNA reads TGTGCCAGCAGTTTTGGTCCTAGACCCTACGAGCAGTACTTC. As protein: CASSFGPRPYEQYF.

The chain carries TRBV5-1 and TRBJ2-1; a possible D gene is TRBD1 (6 bases). Trimming pared 0 bases from V and 8 bases from J, leaving 12 bases between. In germline, CDR1 is SGHRS, CDR2 YFSETQ. This CDR3 is built from 14 residues. CDR3 in DNA: TGCGCCAGCAGCTTGGGACAGGTACTGGATGAGCAGTTCTTC. Residues: CASSLGQVLDEQFF.

The chain has TRBV28 and TRBJ2-3; possible D gene TRBD1, 5 bases. This CDR3 contains 15 residues. Deletions cut 9 bases from V and 3 bases from J, with 19 bases between. Germline V lookup: CDR1 MDHEN, CDR2 SYDVKM. CDR3 in amino acids: CASNSLTASTDTQYF. The CDR3 region has the DNA TGTGCCAGTAATTCCCTGACAGCCTCGACAGATACGCAGTATTTT.

This rearrangement joins TRBV7-2 to TRBJ1-1; 8 bases align to TRBD1. The germline gives CDR1 SGHTA, CDR2 FQGNSA. Trimming cost V 5 bases and J 5 bases; bases outside gene matches: 10. The CDR3 covers 15 residues. The DNA of the CDR3 is TGTGCCAGCAGCCCCCCGACAGGGGATGGGACTGAAGCTTTCTTT. It codes for CASSPPTGDGTEAFF.

The table lists this clone with a few counts. V usage is TRBV4-2 and J usage is TRBJ2-2; tentatively, D is TRBD1 (5 bases). This CDR3 has 18 residues. The V end was cut by 3 bases, the J end by 0 bases, with 17 bases between. Germline V gene lookup returns CDR1 LGHNA and CDR2 YNFKEQ. In nucleotides, the CDR3 is TGTGCCAGCAGCCAGCCCTCCCGGCAGGGTACGAACACCGGGGAGCTGTTTTTT. This sequence encodes CASSQPSRQGTNTGELFF.

The chain employs TRBV7-9 and TRBJ2-1; TRBD1 matches at 7 bases. V dropped 5 bases and J dropped 2; count of bases not matched to a gene: 9. The CDR3 contains 16 residues. From germline, CDR1 is SEHNR and CDR2 FQNEAQ (reference sequence). The CDR3 loop is CASSPSRQGAYNEQFF. The CDR3 nucleotides read TGTGCCAGCAGCCCGTCCCGACAGGGTGCCTACAATGAGCAGTTCTTC.

The chain carries TRBV7-8 and TRBJ1-4; TRBD1 matches 10 bases. Unmatched junction bases numbered 4, after V lost 1 base and J lost 8 bases. Germline values: CDR1 SGHVS, CDR2 FQNEAQ. The CDR3 is 15 amino acids. The CDR3 region is CASSLVGQGEEKLFF. Written as DNA, the CDR3 is TGTGCCAGCAGCTTAGTCGGACAGGGGGAGGAAAAACTGTTTTTT.

This clone was picked up a small number of times. V is TRBV6-5 and J is TRBJ1-1; no definite D call. CDR1 is MNHEY, CDR2 SVGAGI, per germline. The length of the CDR3 is 11 residues. The V gene lost 5 bases and the J gene lost 4 bases, with 5 bases spanning the gap. CDR3 bases: TGTGCCAGCAGTCTAGGCACTGAAGCTTTCTTT. Its translation: CASSLGTEAFF.

This clone was seen just once. The chain combines TRBV9 with TRBJ2-7, with 8 bases lining up with TRBD2. V dropped 0 bases and J dropped 2; count of bases not matched to a gene: 10. The CDR3 is made up of 17 amino acids. Germline CDR1 reads SGDLS; CDR2 reads YYNGEE. The CDR3 coding sequence is TGTGCCAGCAGCGTAGGGTTAGCGGGGCAGGGAACCTACGAGCAGTACTTC. It encodes CASSVGLAGQGTYEQYF.